The following is a T cell receptor (beta chain) sequence with its context. Its cognate antigen is unknown. The donors were members of the validation cohort, which comprised under 150 subjects and was separate from the first cohort of some 680 subjects. This specimen belongs to a study of cytomegalovirus exposure and HLA in healthy donors. Study-wide context: The 100 to 150 validation repertoires used the same platform as the roughly 620 first-cohort repertoires, a later analysis reported. Findings and caveats of the study: Investigators reported approximately 170 TCR beta chains as tied to cytomegalovirus. Many donors shared some public TCRs, even though most TCR sequences were rare.

Generated by immunoSEQ multiplex PCR, the TCRdb table keeps only in-frame clones and is missing some. The table shows 150,000 to 200,000 clones, with approximately 90% occurring only once. The CDR3 has 14 amino acids. Germline V gives CDR1 SEHNR, CDR2 FQNEAQ (reference sequence). V gave up 6 bases and J gave up 1 base; unmatched junction bases: 3. The chain joins TRBV7-9 to TRBJ2-5, with 9 bases identical to TRBD2. Sequenced sample: PBMCs. The receptor was derived from a man between 18 and 29 years old in good health and CMV-seronegative. DNA for the CDR3: TGTGCCAGCAGTCCGACTAGCGGCCAAGAGACCCAGTACTTC. This gives the protein CASSPTSGQETQYF.